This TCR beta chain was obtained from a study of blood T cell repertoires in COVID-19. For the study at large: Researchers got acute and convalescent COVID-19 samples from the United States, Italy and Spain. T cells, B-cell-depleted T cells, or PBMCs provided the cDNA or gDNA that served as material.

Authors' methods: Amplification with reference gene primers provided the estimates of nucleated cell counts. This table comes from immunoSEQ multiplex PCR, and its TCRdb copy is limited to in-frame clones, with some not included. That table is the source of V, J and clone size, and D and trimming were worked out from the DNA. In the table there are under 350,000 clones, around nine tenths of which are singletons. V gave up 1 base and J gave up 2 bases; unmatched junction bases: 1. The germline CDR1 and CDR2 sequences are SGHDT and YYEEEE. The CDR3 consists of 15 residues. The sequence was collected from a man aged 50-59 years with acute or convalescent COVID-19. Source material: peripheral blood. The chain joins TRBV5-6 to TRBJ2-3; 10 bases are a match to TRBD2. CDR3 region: CASSLTSGDTDTQYF. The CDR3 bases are TGTGCCAGCAGCTTGACTAGCGGGGACACAGATACGCAGTATTTT.